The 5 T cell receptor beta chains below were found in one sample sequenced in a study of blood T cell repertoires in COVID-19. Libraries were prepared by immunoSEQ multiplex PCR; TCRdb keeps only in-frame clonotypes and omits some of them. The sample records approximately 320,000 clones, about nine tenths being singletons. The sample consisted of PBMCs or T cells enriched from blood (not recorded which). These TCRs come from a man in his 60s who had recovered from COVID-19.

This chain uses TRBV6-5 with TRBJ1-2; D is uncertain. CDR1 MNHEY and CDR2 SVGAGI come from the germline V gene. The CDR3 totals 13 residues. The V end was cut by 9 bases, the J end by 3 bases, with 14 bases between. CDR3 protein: CASRSGSHYGYTF. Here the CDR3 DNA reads TGTGCCAGTAGGTCCGGGTCTCACTATGGCTACACCTTC.

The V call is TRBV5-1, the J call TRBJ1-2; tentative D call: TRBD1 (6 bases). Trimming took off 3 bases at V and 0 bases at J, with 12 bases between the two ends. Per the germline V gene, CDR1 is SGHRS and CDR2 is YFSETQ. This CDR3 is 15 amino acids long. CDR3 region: CASSSGQLPNYGYTF. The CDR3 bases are TGCGCCAGCAGCTCCGGACAGCTACCTAACTATGGCTACACCTTC. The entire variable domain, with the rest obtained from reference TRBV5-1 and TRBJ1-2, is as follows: KAGVTQTPRYLIKTRGQQVTLSCSPISGHRSVSWYQQTPGQGLQFLFEYFSETQRNKGNFPGRFSGRQFSNSRSEMNVSTLELGDSALYLCASSSGQLPNYGYTFGSGTRLTVV.

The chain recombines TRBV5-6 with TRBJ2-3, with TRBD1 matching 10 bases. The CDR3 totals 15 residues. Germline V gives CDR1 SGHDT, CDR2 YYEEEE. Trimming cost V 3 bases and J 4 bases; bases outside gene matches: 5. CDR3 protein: CASSSGTGAADTQYF. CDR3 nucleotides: TGTGCCAGCAGCTCCGGGACAGGGGCGGCAGATACGCAGTATTTT.

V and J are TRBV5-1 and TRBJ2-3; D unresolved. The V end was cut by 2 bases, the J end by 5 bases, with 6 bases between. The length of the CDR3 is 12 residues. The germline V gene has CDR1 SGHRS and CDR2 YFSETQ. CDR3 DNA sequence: TGCGCCAGCAGCTTCACCGGAGATACGCAGTATTTT. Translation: CASSFTGDTQYF.

The CDR3, as DNA: TGCGCCAGCAGCCAATCATCACAGGGGGTAGGGACCCAGTACTTC. As protein: CASSQSSQGVGTQYF. The rearrangement joins TRBV4-3 to TRBJ2-5; 8 nucleotides match TRBD1. CDR3 length: 15 amino acids. V shed 2 bases, J shed 7 bases, and the junction held 9 bases outside the gene matches. Germline V lookup: CDR1 LGHNA, CDR2 YSLEER.